The clone carrying this T cell receptor delta chain occurred a few times. The sample is drawn from a study of gamma-delta chains in newborns, infants, children. CDR1 and CDR2 (germline): TSWWSYY, QGS. Trimming took 2 bases from V and 1 from J; bases not matched to a gene: 16. This CDR3 spans 19 amino acids. TCRdb called clones from the reads again using CATT. This sample has fewer than 14,000 delta-chain clones, with 3% to 4% found just once. This TCR derives from a child who was a newborn, infant or young child, either healthy, febrile or measles-vaccinated (not recorded which). The sequenced material came from blood. This chain joins TRDV1 and TRDJ1; 7 bases match TRDD2. The CDR3 here is CALGEGMVSYGGITDKLIF. The CDR3 coding sequence is TGTGCTCTTGGGGAAGGTATGGTTTCCTACGGAGGGATCACCGATAAACTCATCTTT.